This T cell receptor (beta chain) was found in a study of Ad26.COV2.S vaccination and SARS-CoV-2 variants. Study outcomes and limitations: Relative to placebo recipients, vaccine recipients exhibited elevated spike-specific TCR breadth.

The treatment: around 19 received Ad26.COV2.S at low or high dose, single or two shots; 5 received placebo; per-sample allocation not given. Specimens were obtained on day 63 following the first vaccine or placebo injection. An Ad26 vector expressing Wuhan-strain SARS-CoV-2 spike constituted the vaccine. Details on this clone: The antigen remains undetermined. The sample carries other DNA sequences with the same CDR3.

Data came from immunoSEQ multiplex PCR; TCRdb stores just in-frame clones and leaves some out. The repertoire consists of fewer than 500,000 clones, with around nine tenths occurring once and the leading ten covering over 9%. The input for sequencing was peripheral blood, taken in a trial of Ad26.COV2.S vaccine versus placebo. The receptor's source is a person between 18 and 60 years old who received the Ad26.COV2.S COVID-19 vaccine or a placebo.

The CDR3 coding sequence is TGTGCCAGCAGTTTATCGCGGGACAGGAACACTGAAGCTTTCTTT. This encodes CASSLSRDRNTEAFF. The gene calls are TRBV27 and TRBJ1-1, with TRBD1 identical over 7 bases. Losses at the gene ends were 0 bases for V and 1 base for J; bases not matched to a gene: 2. Germline V lookup: CDR1 MNHEY, CDR2 SMNVEV (reference sequence). The CDR3 is 15 residues long.